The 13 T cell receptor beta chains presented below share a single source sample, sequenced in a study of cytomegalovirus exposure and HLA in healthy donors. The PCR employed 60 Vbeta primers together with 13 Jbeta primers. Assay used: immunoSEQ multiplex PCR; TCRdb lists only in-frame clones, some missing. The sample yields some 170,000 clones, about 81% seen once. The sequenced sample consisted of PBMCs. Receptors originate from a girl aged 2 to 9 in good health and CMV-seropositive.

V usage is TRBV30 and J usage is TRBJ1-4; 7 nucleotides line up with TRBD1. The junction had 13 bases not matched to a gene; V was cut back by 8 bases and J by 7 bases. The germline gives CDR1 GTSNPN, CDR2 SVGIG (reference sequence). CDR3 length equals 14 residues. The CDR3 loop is CAGTDRTHGEKLFF. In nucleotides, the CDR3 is TGTGCCGGGACGGACAGGACTCACGGTGAAAAACTGTTTTTT.

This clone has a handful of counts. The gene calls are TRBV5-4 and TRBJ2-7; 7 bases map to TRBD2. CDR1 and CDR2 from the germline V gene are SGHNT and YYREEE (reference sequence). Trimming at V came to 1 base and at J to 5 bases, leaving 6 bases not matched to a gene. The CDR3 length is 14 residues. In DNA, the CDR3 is TGTGCCAGCAGCTTGATCACTAGCGTTAACGAGCAGTACTTC. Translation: CASSLITSVNEQYF. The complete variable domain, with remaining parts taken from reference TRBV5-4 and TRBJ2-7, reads ETGVTQSPTHLIKTRGQQVTLRCSSQSGHNTVSWYQQALGQGPQFIFQYYREEENGRGNFPPRFSGLQFPNYSSELNVNALELDDSALYLCASSLITSVNEQYFGPGTRLTVT.

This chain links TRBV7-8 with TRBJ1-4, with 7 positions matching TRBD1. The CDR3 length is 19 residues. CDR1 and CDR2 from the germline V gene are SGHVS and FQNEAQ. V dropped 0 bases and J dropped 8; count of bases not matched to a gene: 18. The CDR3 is CASSLARQGVGGIREKLFF. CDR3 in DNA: TGTGCCAGCAGCTTAGCACGGCAGGGGGTTGGAGGTATCAGAGAAAAACTGTTTTTT.

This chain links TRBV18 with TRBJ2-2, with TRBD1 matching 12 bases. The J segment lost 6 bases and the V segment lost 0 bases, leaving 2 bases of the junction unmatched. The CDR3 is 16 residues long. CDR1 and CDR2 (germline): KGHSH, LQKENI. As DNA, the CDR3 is TGTGCCAGCTCACCACCCGGGACAGGGGGCTCCGGGGAGCTGTTTTTT. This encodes CASSPPGTGGSGELFF.

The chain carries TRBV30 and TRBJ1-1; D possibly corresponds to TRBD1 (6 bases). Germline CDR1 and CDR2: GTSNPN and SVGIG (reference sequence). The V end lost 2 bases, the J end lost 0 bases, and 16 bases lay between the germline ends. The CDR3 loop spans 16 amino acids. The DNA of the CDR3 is TGTGCCTGGAGTTTATTTGGGACACCTTTGAACACTGAAGCTTTCTTT. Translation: CAWSLFGTPLNTEAFF. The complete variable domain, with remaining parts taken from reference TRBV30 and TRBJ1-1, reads SQTIHQWPATLVQPVGSPLSLECTVEGTSNPNLYWYRQAAGRGLQLLFYSVGIGQISSEVPQNLSASRPQDRQFILSSKKLLLSDSGFYLCAWSLFGTPLNTEAFFGQGTRLTVV.

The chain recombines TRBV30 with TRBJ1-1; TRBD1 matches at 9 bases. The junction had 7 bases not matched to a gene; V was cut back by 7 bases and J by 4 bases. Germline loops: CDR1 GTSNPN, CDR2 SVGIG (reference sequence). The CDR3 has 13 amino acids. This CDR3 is CALTGGRGTEAFF. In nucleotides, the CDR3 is TGTGCCTTGACAGGGGGTCGAGGCACTGAAGCTTTCTTT.

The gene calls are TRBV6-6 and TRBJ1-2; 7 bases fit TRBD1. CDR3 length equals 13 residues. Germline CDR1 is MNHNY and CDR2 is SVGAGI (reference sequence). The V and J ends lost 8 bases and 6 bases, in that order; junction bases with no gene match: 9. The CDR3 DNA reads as TGTGCCAGCGATAGACAGGGACGGGATGGCTACACCTTC. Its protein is CASDRQGRDGYTF.

The CDR3 protein is CASSQPTSSYEQYF. The DNA of the CDR3 is TGCGCCAGCAGCCAACCGACTAGCTCCTACGAGCAGTACTTC. The rearrangement links TRBV4-1 to TRBJ2-7, with D possibly being TRBD2 (6 bases). V lost 2 bases to trimming and J lost 0 bases, with 8 bases between them. From germline, CDR1 is MGHRA and CDR2 YSYEKL. There are 14 residues in the CDR3.

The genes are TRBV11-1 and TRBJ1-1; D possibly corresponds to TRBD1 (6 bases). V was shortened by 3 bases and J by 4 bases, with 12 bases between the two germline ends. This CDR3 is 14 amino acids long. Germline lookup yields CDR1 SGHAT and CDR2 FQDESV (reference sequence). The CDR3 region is CASSFGRGSTEAFF. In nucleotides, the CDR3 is TGTGCCAGCAGCTTCGGCAGGGGAAGCACTGAAGCTTTCTTT.

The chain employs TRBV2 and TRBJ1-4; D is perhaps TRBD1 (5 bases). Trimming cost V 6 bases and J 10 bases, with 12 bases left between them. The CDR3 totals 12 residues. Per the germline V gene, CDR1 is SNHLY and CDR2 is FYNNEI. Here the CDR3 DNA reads TGTGCCAGCAGCAGGGAGGCGGGAAAACTGTTTTTT. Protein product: CASSREAGKLFF.

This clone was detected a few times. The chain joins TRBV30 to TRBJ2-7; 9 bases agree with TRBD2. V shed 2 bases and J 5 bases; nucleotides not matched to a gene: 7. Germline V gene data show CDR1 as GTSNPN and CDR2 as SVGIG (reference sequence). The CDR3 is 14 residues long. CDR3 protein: CAWSRAGGGDEQYF. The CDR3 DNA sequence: TGTGCCTGGAGTAGAGCGGGAGGAGGAGACGAGCAGTACTTC.

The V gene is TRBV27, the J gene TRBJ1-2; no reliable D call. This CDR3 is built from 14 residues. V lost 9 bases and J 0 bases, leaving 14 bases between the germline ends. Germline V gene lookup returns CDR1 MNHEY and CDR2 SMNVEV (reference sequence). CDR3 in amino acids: CASSGMGTNYGYTF. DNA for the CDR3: TGTGCCAGTAGCGGGATGGGAACTAACTATGGCTACACCTTC.

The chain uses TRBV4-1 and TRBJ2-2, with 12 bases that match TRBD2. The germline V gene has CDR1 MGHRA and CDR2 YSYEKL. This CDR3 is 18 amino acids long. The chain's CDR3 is CAPRRGLAGGGDTGELFF. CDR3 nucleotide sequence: TGCGCTCCACGAAGGGGTCTAGCGGGAGGGGGGGACACCGGGGAGCTGTTTTTT.